This T cell receptor beta chain was obtained from a study of shared clonotypes between healthy human individuals. The wider study: There were three CD4 naive, three CD4 memory, two CD8 naive and one CD8 memory plates per donor. Overall study findings and caveats: Few donors limited the genetic and exposure-history diversity represented. The authors sampled blood alone, and tissue repertoires likely differ.

TCRdb's copy holds only in-frame clones and misses some; the assay was immunoSEQ multiplex PCR. This table holds about 800,000 clones, about 96% found once. To note about this clone: Its antigen is undetermined.

Germline values: CDR1 SQVTM, CDR2 ANQGSEA. The CDR3 spans 13 residues. V dropped 4 bases and J dropped 5; count of bases not matched to a gene: 5. CD45RO-negative, CCR7-selected cells formed the naive CD8 fraction, which excluded terminally differentiated effector memory CD45RA+ cells. J is TRBJ2-1 and V is TRBV29-1, with 7 bases aligning to TRBD1. The source is a man younger than 45 in good health. The specimen was naive CD8+ T cells sorted from blood. This chain's CDR3 is CSVVRGTDNEQFF. In nucleotides, the CDR3 is TGCAGCGTTGTGAGAGGGACAGACAATGAGCAGTTCTTC.